The TCR beta chain described here comes from a study of T cell responses to AZD1222 COVID-19 vaccine. The CDR3 has 14 amino acids. Trimming took 6 bases from V and 5 from J, leaving 16 bases between them. Germline V CDR1 and CDR2: WNHNN, SYGVQD (reference sequence). A remark on this clone: Antigen specificity is unknown.

Sequenced by immunoSEQ multiplex PCR; TCRdb stores in-frame clones only, minus some. The sample carries tens of thousands of clones, 90% recorded once. Findings of the study overall: Donors were largely white British and mainly female; clonal diversity was possibly underestimated. Reports say nearly half of spike-specific TCRs go after unmutated variant regions. Repertoire samples came only from after the peak T cell response.

Sequencing was performed on peripheral blood, taken 28 days after the second AZD1222 dose. The receptor comes from an adult who received the AZD1222 COVID-19 vaccine. The chain links TRBV10-1 to TRBJ1-2, with unresolved D. The CDR3 loop is CASSQDGHTYGYTF. The CDR3 DNA reads TGCGCCAGCAGCCAAGACGGGCATACGTATGGCTACACCTTC.